The 22 T cell receptor beta chains listed next were all sequenced from one sample in a study of cytomegalovirus exposure and HLA in healthy donors. PCR amplification relied on 60 Vbeta primers (plus 13 Jbeta primers). Sequencing used immunoSEQ multiplex PCR; TCRdb keeps in-frame clones, though not all of them. The sample gives roughly 110,000 clones, 60% to 75% of which show up once; 7.8% is in the top ten. Source material: PBMCs. These TCRs come from a man aged 25-45 years in good health and CMV-seronegative.

This rearrangement joins TRBV5-4 to TRBJ1-5, with D maybe TRBD1 (6 bases). The V end was cut by 3 bases, the J end by 1 base, with 20 bases between. Per the germline V gene, CDR1 is SGHNT and CDR2 is YYREEE (reference sequence). The CDR3 extends over 18 amino acids. The CDR3 spells CASSSYPTGMGSNQPQHF. CDR3 sequence (DNA): TGTGCCAGCAGCTCCTACCCGACAGGAATGGGAAGCAATCAGCCCCAGCATTTT.

This chain uses TRBV29-1 with TRBJ2-2; possible D gene TRBD1, 5 bases. Between the trimmed V and J ends, which lost 3 bases and 10 bases, there was a span of 18 bases. Germline CDR1 and CDR2: SQVTM and ANQGSEA. The CDR3 sequence is 14 residues long. CDR3 sequence: CSVEVPGHRMELFF. The CDR3, as DNA: TGCAGCGTTGAGGTCCCAGGGCATCGGATGGAGCTGTTTTTT.

This clone has a single count. V usage is TRBV5-1 and J usage is TRBJ2-1; 8 positions agree with TRBD2. Germline CDR1 and CDR2: SGHRS and YFSETQ. The CDR3 covers 16 residues. Trimming cost V 2 bases and J 8 bases; bases outside gene matches: 12. The CDR3 nucleotides are TGCGCCAGCAGCTTTAGCGGGACCTCATCCCAGGATGAGCAGTTCTTC. Translation gives CASSFSGTSSQDEQFF. The whole variable domain, remainder taken from reference TRBV5-1 and TRBJ2-1, is KAGVTQTPRYLIKTRGQQVTLSCSPISGHRSVSWYQQTPGQGLQFLFEYFSETQRNKGNFPGRFSGRQFSNSRSEMNVSTLELGDSALYLCASSFSGTSSQDEQFFGPGTRLTVL.

The chain carries TRBV4-2 and TRBJ1-2; a possible D gene is TRBD1 (5 bases). Per the germline V gene, CDR1 is LGHNA and CDR2 is YNFKEQ. The V end was cut by 0 bases, the J end by 6 bases, with 17 bases between. The CDR3 covers 16 residues. CDR3 bases: TGTGCCAGCAGCCAAGATATCGGCAGGGTGGCCCATGGCTACACCTTC. Amino acid sequence: CASSQDIGRVAHGYTF.

The chain combines TRBV7-9 with TRBJ1-1; D unclear. V was shortened by 5 bases and J by 0 bases, with 13 bases between the two germline ends. The CDR3 is made up of 15 amino acids. Germline loops: CDR1 SEHNR, CDR2 FQNEAQ (reference sequence). The CDR3 loop reads CASSQGSGMNTEAFF. As DNA, the CDR3 is TGTGCCAGCAGCCAAGGAAGCGGGATGAACACTGAAGCTTTCTTT. The entire variable domain, with the rest obtained from reference TRBV7-9 and TRBJ1-1, is as follows: DTGVSQNPRHKITKRGQNVTFRCDPISEHNRLYWYRQTLGQGPEFLTYFQNEAQLEKSRLLSDRFSAERPKGSFSTLEIQRTEQGDSAMYLCASSQGSGMNTEAFFGQGTRLTVV.

The rearrangement joins TRBV6-6 to TRBJ2-7, with TRBD1 matching over 11 bases. V shed 2 bases, J shed 4 bases, and the junction held 4 bases outside the gene matches. The germline V gene has CDR1 MNHNY and CDR2 SVGAGI (reference sequence). This CDR3 is 15 amino acids long. CDR3 sequence: CASSYPGQGVYEQYF. The CDR3 nucleotides read TGTGCCAGCAGTTACCCGGGACAGGGGGTTTACGAGCAGTACTTC.

The chain joins TRBV7-8 to TRBJ2-3; 7 bases fit TRBD2. With 5 bases clipped from V and 2 bases from J, the junction kept 7 bases outside the gene matches. Looked up from germline, CDR1 is SGHVS and CDR2 is FQNEAQ. This CDR3 region has 15 residues. CDR3 nucleotide sequence: TGTGCCAGCAGCCGGGGGACTACTCTCACAGATACGCAGTATTTT. This gives the protein CASSRGTTLTDTQYF.

Note on this clone: An end of the junction differs from the germline gene, which may be a read error. The CDR3, as DNA: TGCGCCAGCAGATTGGGACAGGTGGGAAGAGAGACCCAGTACTTC. It translates to CASRLGQVGRETQYF. The rearrangement links TRBV5-1 to TRBJ2-5; 8 bases map to TRBD1. The germline CDR1 and CDR2 sequences are SGHRS and YFSETQ. There are 15 residues in the CDR3. Full variable domain (missing parts from reference TRBV5-1 and TRBJ2-5): KAGVTQTPRYLIKTRGQQVTLSCSPISGHRSVSWYQQTPGQGLQFLFEYFSETQRNKGNFPGRFSGRQFSNSRSEMNVSTLELGDSALYLCASRLGQVGRETQYFGPGTRLLVL.

V gene TRBV28 combines with J gene TRBJ2-7, with 14 bases fitting TRBD2. The V segment lost 3 bases and the J segment 1 base; nucleotides outside the gene matches: 8. This CDR3 has 18 amino acids. In germline, CDR1 is MDHEN, CDR2 SYDVKM. The CDR3 nucleotides are TGTGCCAGCAGTTTTAGGACTAGCGGGAGGTACTCGTCCTACGAGCAGTACTTC. This translates into CASSFRTSGRYSSYEQYF.

This chain uses TRBV6-5 with TRBJ2-5; no definite D call. The J call may be wrong; the DNA end is better matched by TRBJ2-7. The length of the CDR3 is 13 residues. Germline values: CDR1 MNHEY, CDR2 SVGAGI. CDR3 sequence (DNA): TGTGCCAGCAGTCGCTCGCCTGCCTACGAGCAGTACTTC. Translation gives CASSRSPAYEQYF.

The chain is built from TRBV9 and TRBJ2-3, with D possibly being TRBD2 (6 bases). The CDR3 has 13 residues. Germline assignment: CDR1 SGDLS and CDR2 YYNGEE. Between the trimmed V and J ends, which lost 4 bases and 5 bases, there was a span of 11 bases. The DNA for the CDR3 is TGTGCCAGCAGCCCCCAGGGACTAGATACGCAGTATTTT. This translates into CASSPQGLDTQYF. Full variable domain (missing parts from reference TRBV9 and TRBJ2-3): DSGVTQTPKHLITATGQRVTLRCSPRSGDLSVYWYQQSLDQGLQFLIQYYNGEERAKGNILERFSAQQFPDLHSELNLSSLELGDSALYFCASSPQGLDTQYFGPGTRLTVL.

A single count supports this clone. The chain carries TRBV13 and TRBJ1-1, with D uncertain. V gave up 6 bases and J gave up 5 bases, with 13 bases separating them. The CDR3 length is 13 residues. Germline-derived CDR1 and CDR2 are PRHDT and FYEKMQ (reference sequence). DNA of the CDR3: TGTGCCAGCAGGCCCCCGCGGGGTACTGAAGCTTTCTTT. Protein: CASRPPRGTEAFF.

V and J are TRBV10-3 and TRBJ2-1; 8 bases match TRBD1. The CDR3 is made up of 12 amino acids. Losses at the gene ends were 9 bases for V and 9 bases for J; bases not matched to a gene: 7. Per the germline V gene, CDR1 is ENHRY and CDR2 is SYGVKD. In DNA form, the CDR3 reads TGTGCCATTGGACAGGGTGACGGTGAGCAGTTCTTC. This codes for CAIGQGDGEQFF.

This chain connects TRBV19 to TRBJ1-6; 7 positions match TRBD1. Looked up from germline, CDR1 is LNHDA and CDR2 is SQIVND (reference sequence). Losses at the gene ends were 5 bases for V and 9 bases for J; bases not matched to a gene: 10. The CDR3 runs 15 residues. DNA of the CDR3: TGTGCCAGTAGTGCCCAGACAGGGTCGAGTTCACCCCTCCACTTT. As protein: CASSAQTGSSSPLHF.

This clone was seen only a few times. Here the CDR3 DNA reads TGCGCCAGCAGCCAAGAGGGTACAGGGGATAGGGAAAAACTGTTTTTT. This sequence encodes CASSQEGTGDREKLFF. This chain joins TRBV4-1 and TRBJ1-4; 7 positions match TRBD1. The CDR3 covers 16 residues. Germline loops: CDR1 MGHRA, CDR2 YSYEKL. The J segment lost 8 bases and the V segment lost 0 bases, leaving 9 bases of the junction unmatched.

The chain recombines TRBV10-2 with TRBJ1-5, with D unclear. V gave up 3 bases and J gave up 2 bases, with 8 bases separating them. There are 14 residues in the CDR3. CDR1 is WSHSY and CDR2 is SAAADI in the germline V gene. CDR3 in amino acids: CASSERYGNQPQHF. The CDR3 nucleotides read TGCGCCAGCAGTGAACGGTATGGCAATCAGCCCCAGCATTTT.

This chain joins TRBV4-1 and TRBJ2-2; D is uncertain. V gave up 0 bases and J gave up 2 bases, with 7 bases separating them. Germline-derived CDR1 and CDR2 are MGHRA and YSYEKL. The CDR3 totals 15 residues. CDR3 amino acids: CASSQELHNTGELFF. CDR3 nucleotide sequence: TGCGCCAGCAGCCAAGAGTTACATAACACCGGGGAGCTGTTTTTT.

J is TRBJ2-7 and V is TRBV6-1, with 13 bases that match TRBD2. CDR3 size: 14 residues. The trim removed 4 bases at V and 5 bases at J, leaving 2 bases unmatched. Germline V gives CDR1 MNHNS, CDR2 SASEGT. CDR3 in DNA: TGTGCCAGCAGTGTGGGACTAGCGGGGAACGAGCAGTACTTC. Residues: CASSVGLAGNEQYF.

The chain joins TRBV5-1 to TRBJ2-7; TRBD2 matches 12 bases. V shed 4 bases and J 6 bases; nucleotides not matched to a gene: 11. The CDR3 runs to 16 residues. Germline CDR1 and CDR2: SGHRS and YFSETQ. The CDR3 DNA sequence: TGCGCCAGCAGCATAGGGACTAGCGGGCCCACTGGCGAGCAGTACTTC. It codes for CASSIGTSGPTGEQYF.

The chain links TRBV25-1 to TRBJ2-2; 10 bases line up with TRBD1. The CDR3 has 14 residues. Trimming took 8 bases from V and 5 from J; bases not matched to a gene: 5. Germline V CDR1 and CDR2: MGHDK, SYGVNS. The CDR3 reads CASVRTGGTGELFF. Here the CDR3 DNA reads TGTGCCAGCGTACGGACAGGGGGTACCGGGGAGCTGTTTTTT.

The V call is TRBV5-1, the J call TRBJ2-5, with 7 positions matching TRBD1. V lost 0 bases to trimming and J lost 4 bases; unmatched junction nucleotides: 6. Germline V gene sequence: CDR1 SGHRS, CDR2 YFSETQ. The CDR3 contains 15 residues. This CDR3 is CASSLETGAPETQYF. The DNA of the CDR3 is TGCGCCAGCAGCTTGGAAACAGGGGCGCCAGAGACCCAGTACTTC.

The rearrangement uses TRBV2 and TRBJ2-7; weak D call: TRBD2 (6 bases). This CDR3 region has 15 residues. Looked up from germline, CDR1 is SNHLY and CDR2 is FYNNEI. Deletions cut 0 bases from V and 2 bases from J, with 11 bases between. For the CDR3, the DNA is TGTGCCAGCAGTGAAGCGCGGAGGGGAACCTACGAGCAGTACTTC. Amino acids: CASSEARRGTYEQYF.